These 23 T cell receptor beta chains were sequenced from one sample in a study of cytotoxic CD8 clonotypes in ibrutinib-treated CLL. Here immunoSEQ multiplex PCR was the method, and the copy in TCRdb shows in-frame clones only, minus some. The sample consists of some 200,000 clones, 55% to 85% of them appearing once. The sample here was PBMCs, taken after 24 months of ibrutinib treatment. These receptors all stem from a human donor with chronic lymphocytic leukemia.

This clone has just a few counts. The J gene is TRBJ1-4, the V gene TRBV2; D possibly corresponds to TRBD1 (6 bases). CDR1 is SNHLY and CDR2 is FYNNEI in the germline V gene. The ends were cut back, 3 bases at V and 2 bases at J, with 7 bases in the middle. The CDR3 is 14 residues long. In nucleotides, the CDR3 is TGTGCCAGCAGTGACACAGGGACTAATGAAAAACTGTTTTTT. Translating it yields CASSDTGTNEKLFF.

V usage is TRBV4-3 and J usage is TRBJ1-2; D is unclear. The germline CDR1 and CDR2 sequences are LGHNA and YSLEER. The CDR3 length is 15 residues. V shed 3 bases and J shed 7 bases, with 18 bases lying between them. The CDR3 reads CASSHGGEAISGYTF. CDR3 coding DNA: TGCGCCAGCAGCCATGGTGGGGAGGCTATCAGTGGCTACACCTTC.

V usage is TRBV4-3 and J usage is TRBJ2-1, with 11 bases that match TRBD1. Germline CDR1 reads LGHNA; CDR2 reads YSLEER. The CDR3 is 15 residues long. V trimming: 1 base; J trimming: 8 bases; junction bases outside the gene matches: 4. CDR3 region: CASSQVGTGGDEQFF. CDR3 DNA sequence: TGCGCCAGCAGCCAAGTCGGGACAGGGGGTGATGAGCAGTTCTTC.

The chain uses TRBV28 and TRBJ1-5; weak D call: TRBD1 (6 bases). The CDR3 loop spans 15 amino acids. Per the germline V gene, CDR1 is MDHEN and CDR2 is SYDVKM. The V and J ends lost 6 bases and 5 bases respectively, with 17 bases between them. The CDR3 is CASRTTGAPHQPQHF. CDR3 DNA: TGTGCCAGCAGAACGACAGGCGCGCCCCATCAGCCCCAGCATTTT.

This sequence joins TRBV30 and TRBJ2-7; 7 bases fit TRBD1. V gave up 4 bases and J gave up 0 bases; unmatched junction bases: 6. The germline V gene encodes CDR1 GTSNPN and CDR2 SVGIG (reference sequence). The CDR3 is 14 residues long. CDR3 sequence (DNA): TGTGCCTGGACTACCGGGACAGCCTCCTACGAGCAGTACTTC. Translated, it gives CAWTTGTASYEQYF.

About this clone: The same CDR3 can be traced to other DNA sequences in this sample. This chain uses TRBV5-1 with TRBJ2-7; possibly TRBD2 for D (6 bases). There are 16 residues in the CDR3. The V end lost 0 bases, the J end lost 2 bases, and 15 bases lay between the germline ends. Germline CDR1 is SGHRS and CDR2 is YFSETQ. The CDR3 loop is CASSLASGGTTYEQYF. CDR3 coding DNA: TGCGCCAGCAGCTTGGCTTCGGGCGGGACCACCTACGAGCAGTACTTC. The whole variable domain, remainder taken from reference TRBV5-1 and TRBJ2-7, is KAGVTQTPRYLIKTRGQQVTLSCSPISGHRSVSWYQQTPGQGLQFLFEYFSETQRNKGNFPGRFSGRQFSNSRSEMNVSTLELGDSALYLCASSLASGGTTYEQYFGPGTRLTVT.

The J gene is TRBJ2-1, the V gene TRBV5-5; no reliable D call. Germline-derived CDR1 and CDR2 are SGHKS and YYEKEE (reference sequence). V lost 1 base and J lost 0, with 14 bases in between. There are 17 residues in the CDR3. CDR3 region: CASSLSWRLSSYNEQFF. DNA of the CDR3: TGTGCCAGCAGCTTGAGTTGGCGGTTGAGCTCCTACAATGAGCAGTTCTTC.

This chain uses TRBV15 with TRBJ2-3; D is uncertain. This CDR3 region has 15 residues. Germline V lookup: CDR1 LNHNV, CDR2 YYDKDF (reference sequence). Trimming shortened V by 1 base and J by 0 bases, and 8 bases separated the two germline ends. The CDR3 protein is CATSRGVRSTDTQYF. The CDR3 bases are TGTGCCACCAGCAGAGGGGTCAGGAGCACAGATACGCAGTATTTT.

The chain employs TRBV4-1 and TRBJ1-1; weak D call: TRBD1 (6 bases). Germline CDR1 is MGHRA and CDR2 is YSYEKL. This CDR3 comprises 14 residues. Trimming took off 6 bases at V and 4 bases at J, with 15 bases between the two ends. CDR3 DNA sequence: TGCGCCAGCAGTCTGCGACAGGCGGGCACTGAAGCTTTCTTT. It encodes CASSLRQAGTEAFF.

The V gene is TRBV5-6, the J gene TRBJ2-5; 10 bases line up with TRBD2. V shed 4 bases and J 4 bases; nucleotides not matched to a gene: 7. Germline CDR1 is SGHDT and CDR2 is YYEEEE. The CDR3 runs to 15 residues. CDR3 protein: CASSGMSSGRETQYF. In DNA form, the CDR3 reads TGTGCCAGCAGCGGGATGTCTAGCGGGAGAGAGACCCAGTACTTC.

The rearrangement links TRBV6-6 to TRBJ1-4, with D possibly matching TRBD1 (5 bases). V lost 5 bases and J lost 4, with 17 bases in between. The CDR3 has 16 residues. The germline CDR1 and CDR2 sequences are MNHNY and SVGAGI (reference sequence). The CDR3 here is CASSRAPGPINEKLFF. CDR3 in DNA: TGTGCCAGCAGTCGAGCCCCGGGACCGATTAATGAAAAACTGTTTTTT.

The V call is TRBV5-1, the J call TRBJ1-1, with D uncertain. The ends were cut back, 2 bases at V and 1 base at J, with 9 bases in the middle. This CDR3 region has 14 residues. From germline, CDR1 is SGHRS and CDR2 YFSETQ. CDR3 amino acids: CASSFITANTEAFF. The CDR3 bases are TGCGCCAGCAGCTTCATAACGGCGAACACTGAAGCTTTCTTT.

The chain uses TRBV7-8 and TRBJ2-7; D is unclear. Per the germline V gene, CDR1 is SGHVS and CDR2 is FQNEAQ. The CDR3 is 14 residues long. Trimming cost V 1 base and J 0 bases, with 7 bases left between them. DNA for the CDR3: TGTGCCAGCAGCTTAGTTCGGACCTCCTACGAGCAGTACTTC. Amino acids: CASSLVRTSYEQYF. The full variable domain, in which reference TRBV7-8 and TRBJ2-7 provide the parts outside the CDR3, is GAGVSQSPRYKVAKRGQDVALRCDPISGHVSLFWYQQALGQGPEFLTYFQNEAQLDKSGLPSDRFFAERPEGSVSTLKIQRTQQEDSAVYLCASSLVRTSYEQYFGPGTRLTVT.

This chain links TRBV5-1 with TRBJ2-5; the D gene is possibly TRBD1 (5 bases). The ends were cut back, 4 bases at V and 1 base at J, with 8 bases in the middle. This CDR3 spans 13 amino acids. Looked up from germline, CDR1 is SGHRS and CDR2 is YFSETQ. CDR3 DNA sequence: TGCGCCAGCAGCACGGACATCCAAGAGACCCAGTACTTC. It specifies CASSTDIQETQYF.

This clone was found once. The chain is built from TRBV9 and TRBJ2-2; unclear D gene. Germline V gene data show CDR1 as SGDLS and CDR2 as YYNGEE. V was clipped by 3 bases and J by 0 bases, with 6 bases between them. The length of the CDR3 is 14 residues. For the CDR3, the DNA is TGTGCCAGCAGCGCGAGAACGAACACCGGGGAGCTGTTTTTT. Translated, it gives CASSARTNTGELFF.

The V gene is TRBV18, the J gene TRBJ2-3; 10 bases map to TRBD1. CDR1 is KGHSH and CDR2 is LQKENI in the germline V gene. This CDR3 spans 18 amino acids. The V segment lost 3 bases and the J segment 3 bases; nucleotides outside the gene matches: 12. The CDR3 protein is CASSPLLVGTGATDTQYF. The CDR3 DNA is TGTGCCAGCTCACCTTTGCTGGTGGGGACAGGGGCAACAGATACGCAGTATTTT.

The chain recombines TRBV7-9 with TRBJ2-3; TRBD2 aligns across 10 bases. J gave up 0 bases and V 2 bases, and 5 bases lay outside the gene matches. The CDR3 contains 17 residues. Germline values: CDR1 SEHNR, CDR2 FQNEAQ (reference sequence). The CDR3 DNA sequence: TGTGCCAGCAGCTTATACGGACTAGCGGACAGCACAGATACGCAGTATTTT. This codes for CASSLYGLADSTDTQYF. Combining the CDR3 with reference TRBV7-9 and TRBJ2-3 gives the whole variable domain DTGVSQNPRHKITKRGQNVTFRCDPISEHNRLYWYRQTLGQGPEFLTYFQNEAQLEKSRLLSDRFSAERPKGSFSTLEIQRTEQGDSAMYLCASSLYGLADSTDTQYFGPGTRLTVL.

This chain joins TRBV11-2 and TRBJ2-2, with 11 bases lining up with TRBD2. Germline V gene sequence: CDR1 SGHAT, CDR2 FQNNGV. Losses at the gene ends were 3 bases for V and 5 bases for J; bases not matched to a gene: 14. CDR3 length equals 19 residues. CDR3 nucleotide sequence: TGTGCCAGCAGCTTCTACGTAGTAGCGGGAGGGCCCTCAACCGGGGAGCTGTTTTTT. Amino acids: CASSFYVVAGGPSTGELFF.

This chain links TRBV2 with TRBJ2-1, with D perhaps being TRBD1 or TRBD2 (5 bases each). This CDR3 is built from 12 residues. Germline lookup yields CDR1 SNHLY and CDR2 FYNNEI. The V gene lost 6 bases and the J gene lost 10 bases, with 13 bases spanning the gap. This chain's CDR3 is CASSREIGEQFF. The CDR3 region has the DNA TGTGCCAGCAGCAGGGAGATCGGGGAGCAGTTCTTC.

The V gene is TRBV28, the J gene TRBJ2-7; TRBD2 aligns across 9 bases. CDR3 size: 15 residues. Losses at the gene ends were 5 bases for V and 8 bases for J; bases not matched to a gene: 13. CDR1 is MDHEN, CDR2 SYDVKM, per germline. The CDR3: CASSLLTSGGTKQYF. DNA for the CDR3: TGTGCCAGCAGTCTGCTGACTAGCGGAGGAACAAAGCAGTACTTC.

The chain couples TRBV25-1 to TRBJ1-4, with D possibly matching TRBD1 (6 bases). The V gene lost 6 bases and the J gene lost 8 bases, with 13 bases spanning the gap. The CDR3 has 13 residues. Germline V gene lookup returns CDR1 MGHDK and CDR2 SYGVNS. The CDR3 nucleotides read TGTGCCAGCAGACAGGGCCTGGAAGAAAAACTGTTTTTT. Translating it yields CASRQGLEEKLFF.

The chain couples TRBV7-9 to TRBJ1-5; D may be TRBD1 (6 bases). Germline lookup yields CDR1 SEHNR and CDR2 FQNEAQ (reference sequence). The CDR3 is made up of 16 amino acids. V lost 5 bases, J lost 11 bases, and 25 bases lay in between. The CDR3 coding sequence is TGTGCCAGCAGCGCCGGGACACGGGTAAGAGGAGGGTCCCAGCATTTT. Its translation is CASSAGTRVRGGSQHF.

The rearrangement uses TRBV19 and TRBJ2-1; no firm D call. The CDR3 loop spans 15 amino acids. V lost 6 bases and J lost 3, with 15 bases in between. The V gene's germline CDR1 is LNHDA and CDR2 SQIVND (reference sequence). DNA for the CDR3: TGTGCCAGTAGGCCCAACTCCCGGAGCTACAATGAGCAGTTCTTC. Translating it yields CASRPNSRSYNEQFF.